These 18 T cell receptor beta chains originate from one sample sequenced in a study of regulatory T cells in long-lasting Graves disease. The time point here: newly diagnosed GD, antithyroid drugs for less than 3 months. Scientists built the TCR library using RNA that was extracted from PBMCs. Sequencing libraries for TCR beta were prepared with iRepertoire HTBI primers and Arm-PCR of CDR3 regions. In TCRdb, the multiplex PCR reads were re-called with MiXCR into one record per CDR3 protein. The sample consists of about 430,000 distinct CDR3 sequences, about 15% of them appearing once. These sequences were also reported in another study, on T cells in Graves' hyperthyroidism and ophthalmopathy.

The sample was peripheral blood mononuclear cells (PBMCs), taken at new diagnosis, from a patient treated with antithyroid drugs. The receptors stem from a woman aged 40 to 55 with Graves disease.

The chain joins TRBV13 to TRBJ2-2; 8 bases map to TRBD2. J lost 5 bases, V lost 8 bases, and 13 bases had no gene match. The CDR3 covers 16 residues. Germline-derived CDR1 and CDR2 are PRHDT and FYEKMQ (reference sequence). The CDR3 spells CASAPIGTRGTGELFF. The CDR3 DNA is TGTGCCAGCGCCCCAATCGGGACTAGGGGGACCGGGGAGCTGTTTTTT.

The chain is built from TRBV20-1 and TRBJ2-7; 7 bases align to TRBD2. V shed 1 base and J 3 bases; nucleotides not matched to a gene: 9. The germline CDR1 and CDR2 sequences are DFQATT and SNEGSKA (reference sequence). The CDR3 extends over 15 amino acids. Written as DNA, the CDR3 is TGCAGTGCTAGAGTTATGGGCAGGGAGGGCTACGAGCAGTACTTC. Translating gives CSARVMGREGYEQYF.

This clonotype was counted ten times or more. The CDR3, as DNA: TGTGCCAGCAGCTTAAACAGGGTACAGACCCAGTACTTC. Amino acid sequence: CASSLNRVQTQYF. The chain employs TRBV11-3 and TRBJ2-5; TRBD1 might be the D (6 bases). The CDR3 extends over 13 amino acids. V lost 2 bases, J lost 6 bases, and 10 bases lay in between. The germline V gene has CDR1 SGHNT and CDR2 YENEEA.

The rearrangement uses TRBV4-1 and TRBJ2-1; 12 nucleotides match TRBD2. This CDR3 is 16 amino acids long. V trimming: 2 bases; J trimming: 7 bases; junction bases outside the gene matches: 6. Germline values: CDR1 MGHRA, CDR2 YSYEKL. CDR3 region: CASSQPTSGGRNEQFF. The CDR3 DNA sequence: TGCGCCAGCAGCCAACCGACTAGCGGGGGCAGGAATGAGCAGTTCTTC.

The chain links TRBV19 to TRBJ2-7, with TRBD2 matching 10 bases. V lost 3 bases to trimming and J lost 0 bases; unmatched junction nucleotides: 14. Looked up from germline, CDR1 is LNHDA and CDR2 is SQIVND (reference sequence). The CDR3 consists of 19 residues. CDR3 DNA sequence: TGTGCCAGTAGTATGGGCGGAGGGTCGCTAGCGGGAGTCTCCTACGAGCAGTACTTC. Translation: CASSMGGGSLAGVSYEQYF.

In this sample, this clonotype turned up many times. V gene TRBV28 combines with J gene TRBJ2-1; 7 positions match TRBD2. CDR1 and CDR2 (germline): MDHEN, SYDVKM. This CDR3 is 20 amino acids long. The V gene end was trimmed by 7 bases and the J gene end by 0 bases; junction bases not matched to a gene: 21. DNA of the CDR3: TGTGCCAGCACTCCGATTGTGGCGGGAGTAGGACCTATCTCCTACAATGAGCAGTTCTTC. This translates into CASTPIVAGVGPISYNEQFF.

The chain carries TRBV20-1 and TRBJ2-1; 8 bases line up with TRBD2. Germline CDR1 and CDR2: DFQATT and SNEGSKA (reference sequence). The CDR3 contains 14 residues. The junction had 6 bases not matched to a gene; V was cut back by 2 bases and J by 6 bases. For the CDR3, the DNA is TGCAGTGCTAGAAGGGTAGCGGGGCTCAATGAGCAGTTCTTC. Its translation: CSARRVAGLNEQFF.

Only a few counts were recorded for this clonotype. This chain connects TRBV20-1 to TRBJ2-1; a possible D gene is TRBD2 (6 bases). V was trimmed by 2 bases and J by 6 bases, leaving 14 bases between them. CDR3 size: 14 residues. Germline V gene data show CDR1 as DFQATT and CDR2 as SNEGSKA (reference sequence). CDR3 nucleotide sequence: TGCAGTGCTAGAAATATTCGGAGGGTCAATGAGCAGTTCTTC. Translating it yields CSARNIRRVNEQFF.

The chain combines TRBV2 with TRBJ2-7, with 10 nucleotides matching TRBD2. Germline V gene lookup returns CDR1 SNHLY and CDR2 FYNNEI. The ends lost 7 bases at V and 7 bases at J; junction bases unmatched: 13. The CDR3 totals 15 residues. The CDR3 reads CASNLQREGTGEQYF. DNA of the CDR3: TGTGCCAGCAACCTCCAGCGGGAGGGCACCGGGGAGCAGTACTTC.

The gene calls are TRBV20-1 and TRBJ2-7; D is possibly TRBD2 (5 bases). Trimming stripped 3 bases from V and 2 bases from J, with 8 bases between. Germline assignment: CDR1 DFQATT and CDR2 SNEGSKA (reference sequence). This CDR3 is 12 amino acids long. The CDR3 loop is CSASWRAYEQYF. Written as DNA, the CDR3 is TGCAGTGCTAGTTGGCGGGCCTACGAGCAGTACTTC.

This chain joins TRBV11-3 and TRBJ2-6, with no clear D. Germline V gene sequence: CDR1 SGHNT, CDR2 YENEEA. This CDR3 comprises 15 residues. Between the trimmed V and J ends, which lost 5 bases and 0 bases, there was a span of 8 bases. As DNA, the CDR3 is TGTGCCAGCAGCGAACAGTCCTCTGGGGCCAACGTCCTGACTTTC. Amino acid sequence: CASSEQSSGANVLTF.

This clonotype turned up a few times. The rearrangement links TRBV20-1 to TRBJ2-7, with TRBD1 as a possible D gene (6 bases). V dropped 6 bases and J dropped 7 bases, with 19 bases sitting between them. CDR3 length: 13 residues. The germline gives CDR1 DFQATT, CDR2 SNEGSKA (reference sequence). The CDR3 sequence: CSATLDSYLEQYF. CDR3 coding DNA: TGCAGTGCCACCCTGGACAGCTACCTGGAGCAGTACTTC.

In this sample, this clonotype turned up a few times. V and J are TRBV2 and TRBJ2-1, with 8 bases lining up with TRBD2. With V trimmed by 8 bases and J by 7 bases, 10 bases remained unmatched. The CDR3 totals 14 residues. Looked up from germline, CDR1 is SNHLY and CDR2 is FYNNEI. This CDR3 reads CASAPTAGANEQFF. In nucleotides, the CDR3 is TGTGCCAGCGCCCCCACAGCGGGAGCAAATGAGCAGTTCTTC.

This clonotype has at least ten counts. This chain links TRBV28 with TRBJ2-1, with unresolved D. This CDR3 has 15 amino acids. CDR1 and CDR2 (germline): MDHEN, SYDVKM. The V end lost 6 bases, the J end lost 0 bases, and 12 bases lay between the germline ends. This chain's CDR3 is CASRTVPSSYNEQFF. The CDR3 coding sequence is TGTGCCAGCAGAACTGTGCCCAGCTCCTACAATGAGCAGTTCTTC.

This clonotype was observed at least ten times. This chain uses TRBV7-2 with TRBJ2-7, with 9 bases aligning to TRBD2. The CDR3 length is 17 residues. V lost 1 base and J lost 3; bases outside the gene matches: 10. In germline, CDR1 is SGHTA, CDR2 FQGNSA. The CDR3 region is CASSLGGLASVYYEQYF. The CDR3 DNA reads as TGTGCCAGCAGCTTAGGGGGACTAGCCTCTGTCTACTACGAGCAGTACTTC.

This clonotype was counted a few times. V is TRBV11-3 and J is TRBJ2-7, with D maybe TRBD2 (6 bases). The germline V gene has CDR1 SGHNT and CDR2 YENEEA. This CDR3 has 14 amino acids. The ends were cut back, 5 bases at V and 4 bases at J, with 15 bases in the middle. The CDR3: CASSPRLVEYEQYF. CDR3 DNA sequence: TGTGCCAGCAGCCCGAGACTAGTGGAGTACGAGCAGTACTTC. The full variable domain, its missing parts supplied by reference TRBV11-3 and TRBJ2-7, is EAGVVQSPRYKIIEKKQPVAFWCNPISGHNTLYWYLQNLGQGPELLIRYENEEAVDDSQLPKDRFSAERLKGVDSTLKIQPAELGDSAVYLCASSPRLVEYEQYFGPGTRLTVT.

This clonotype has at least ten counts. The chain combines TRBV6-1 with TRBJ1-1; TRBD1 aligns across 11 bases. The junction had 5 bases not matched to a gene; V was cut back by 7 bases and J by 7 bases. CDR1 MNHNS and CDR2 SASEGT come from the germline V gene. The CDR3 is 13 residues long. The CDR3 bases are TGTGCCAGCATCCGGACAGGGGGCGATGAAGCTTTCTTT. This sequence encodes CASIRTGGDEAFF.

This clonotype was counted ten times or more. V and J are TRBV12-5 and TRBJ2-7; 7 nucleotides match TRBD2. Germline CDR1 reads LGHNT; CDR2 reads FRNRAP. This CDR3 region has 16 residues. J lost 2 bases, V lost 0 bases, and 7 bases had no gene match. In DNA, the CDR3 is TGTGCTAGTGGTTTGGTAGTCGGGGGGATTGCCTACGAGCAGTACTTC. Its protein product is CASGLVVGGIAYEQYF.